This TCR beta chain derives from a study of cytomegalovirus exposure and HLA in healthy donors. Study results and limitations: With later analysis, a missense DCLRE1C variant became linked to TCR beta V- and J-gene trimming. Later findings reportedly placed an Asian-associated ancestry cluster below the roughly 690-donor mean for N-insertions.

Primers included in the PCR were 60 Vbeta and 13 Jbeta primers. TCRdb's table, derived via immunoSEQ multiplex PCR, lists solely in-frame clones and lacks some. The sample yields some 130,000 clones, about 76% seen once. This CDR3 has 18 residues. V lost 1 base to trimming and J lost 6 bases; unmatched junction nucleotides: 16. CDR1 and CDR2 (germline): SGHTA, FQGNSA. As to this clone: No antigen is known for it.

The sample was PBMCs. The sequence was collected from a middle-aged woman in good health and CMV-seronegative. V usage is TRBV7-2 and J usage is TRBJ1-2; 8 nucleotides line up with TRBD1. CDR3 protein: CASSLVPGQAVRLDGYTF. In DNA, the CDR3 is TGTGCCAGCAGCTTAGTCCCGGGACAGGCCGTAAGGTTGGATGGCTACACCTTC.